Given below is one TCR beta chain in context. The antigen remains unidentified. Sequenced with the Oncomine TCR Beta short-read assay was DNA taken from cultured CD4+ T cells. TCRdb recomputed calls from the PCR reads with MiXCR, one row per CDR3 protein. This sample has more than 7,500 distinct CDR3 sequences, with roughly 60% found just once. Treatment specified: approximately nine-day PBMC culture with coronavirus spike peptide pools or control peptides (ViraFEST assay). The germline gives CDR1 SGHVS, CDR2 FQNEAQ. V lost 1 base, J lost 2 bases, and 7 bases stayed unmatched. The CDR3 loop spans 18 amino acids. The sample comes from a study of vaccination and CD4 T cells after COVID-19. Study results and limitations: A median of around 90% of reactive clones, in convalescent patients, became evident only post-vaccination.

This sequence joins TRBV7-8 and TRBJ2-7; 14 bases are a match to TRBD2. Sequenced material: CD4+ T cells from blood, cultured in vitro. This receptor was obtained from a human donor who had recovered from COVID-19. This CDR3 reads CASSLGGLAGAIPYEQYF. CDR3 nucleotide sequence: TGTGCCAGCAGCTTAGGGGGACTAGCGGGAGCGATACCCTACGAGCAGTACTTC. Supplemented by reference TRBV7-8 and TRBJ2-7, the full variable domain reads GAGVSQSPRYKVAKRGQDVALRCDPISGHVSLFWYQQALGQGPEFLTYFQNEAQLDKSGLPSDRFFAERPEGSVSTLKIQRTQQEDSAVYLCASSLGGLAGAIPYEQYFGPGTRLTVT.